The clone carrying this T cell receptor (beta chain) is labeled as medium-sized (0.01 to 0.1%). Its cognate antigen is unknown. Tregs were sorted as CD4+CD25+CD127-/low cells. Adaptor-ligated barcode primers were used to amplify TRBV12-4/TRBJ1-2 clonotypes. Using its own MiXCR run on the multiplex PCR reads, TCRdb lists one record per CDR3 protein. The sample has approximately 620 distinct CDR3 sequences, under 4.5% seen once. Whole-study findings and limits: Tumor memory CD4+ T cell TCR gene usage clustered with blood and lymph node memory CD4+ cells and lymph node naive CD4+ cells. Tumor-infiltrating Treg TCR alpha and beta sequences overlapped most with tumor naive CD4+ T cells, then blood naive.

This CDR3 has 15 residues. Trimming stripped 3 bases from V and 6 bases from J, with 17 bases between. The receptor was isolated from a female donor with breast cancer. The chain links TRBV12-3 or TRBV12-4 to TRBJ1-2, with D tentatively TRBD1 (5 bases). Sequencing used Tregs sorted from blood. CDR3 sequence reads: CASSLWRQDKNGYTF. CDR3 bases: TGTGCCAGCAGTTTGTGGCGCCAGGACAAGAATGGCTACACCTTC.